What follows describes a single TCR beta chain. Its antigen is unidentified. This specimen belongs to a study of cytomegalovirus exposure and HLA in healthy donors. Looking at the study overall: Unique TCRs numbering about 87 million, obtained from HLA-typed donors, made up an early data release.

There are 17 residues in the CDR3. V trimming: 0 bases; J trimming: 2 bases; junction bases outside the gene matches: 9. The germline CDR1 and CDR2 sequences are LGHNA and YNFKEQ. PCR amplification relied on 60 Vbeta primers (plus 13 Jbeta primers). Method: immunoSEQ multiplex PCR; TCRdb's copy keeps in-frame clones and lacks some. The sample carries some 150,000 clones, around three fifths recorded once. General observations from the study: Most TCR sequences were rare, but some public TCRs occurred in many donors. In terms of immune exposure information, only CMV serostatus was available. Reported results showed that the classifier diagnosed cytomegalovirus status with high specificity and sensitivity.

The specimen sequenced was PBMCs. The chain links TRBV4-2 to TRBJ1-2; 7 positions match TRBD1. The receptor was derived from a woman in her forties in good health and CMV-seronegative. CDR3 loop: CASSQEGLTGTNYGYTF. Here the CDR3 DNA reads TGTGCCAGCAGCCAAGAGGGTTTGACAGGGACAAACTATGGCTACACCTTC.